Below are 3 T cell receptor beta chains sequenced from a single sample in a study of shared clonotypes between healthy human individuals. Only in-frame clones appear in the TCRdb table, and some are missing; sequencing was by immunoSEQ multiplex PCR. The sample holds around 1.1 million clones, approximately 80% seen once. The sequencing input was memory CD4+ T cells from PBMCs. Subset specified: CD45RA-negative fraction. The receptors shown here come from a man between 18 and 35 years old in good health. Some clones in this sample may be carry-over from other donors' samples.

A remark on this clone: Other nucleotide sequences in the sample specify the same CDR3. CDR3 sequence: CASSPRDRVYQPQHF. The CDR3 nucleotides are TGTGCCAGCAGCCCCCGGGACAGGGTTTATCAGCCCCAGCATTTT. This rearrangement joins TRBV28 to TRBJ1-5, with 9 bases aligning to TRBD1. The CDR3 totals 15 residues. Germline V gives CDR1 MDHEN, CDR2 SYDVKM. V lost 6 bases to trimming and J lost 5 bases; unmatched junction nucleotides: 8.

This clone was seen more than once but under ten times. Other nucleotide sequences from this sample produce the same CDR3. The V gene is TRBV28, the J gene TRBJ1-5; TRBD1 is a possible D gene (6 bases). The CDR3 is 15 residues long. The V end lost 6 bases, the J end lost 2 bases, and 14 bases lay between the germline ends. Germline lookup yields CDR1 MDHEN and CDR2 SYDVKM. The CDR3 protein is CASSRRAGGNQPQHF. Here the CDR3 DNA reads TGTGCCAGCAGCCGTCGGGCAGGGGGCAATCAGCCCCAGCATTTT.

The V gene is TRBV5-1, the J gene TRBJ2-2; D is ambiguous. The CDR3 contains 15 residues. V dropped 2 bases and J dropped 7 bases, with 15 bases sitting between them. CDR1 is SGHRS and CDR2 is YFSETQ in the germline V gene. The CDR3 loop is CASSFLGMYGGELFF. DNA of the CDR3: TGCGCCAGCAGCTTTCTGGGAATGTATGGCGGGGAGCTGTTTTTT.